This T cell receptor beta chain is drawn from a study of CD8+ T cells in alopecia areata. RNA extraction and reverse transcription yielded cDNA as sequencing template. Libraries were prepared by immunoSEQ multiplex PCR; TCRdb keeps only in-frame clonotypes and omits some of them. The table lists roughly 250,000 clones, under 80% of them singletons. Trimming pared 2 bases from V and 1 base from J, leaving 8 bases between. This CDR3 is built from 13 residues. CDR1 is GTSNPN, CDR2 SVGIG, per germline (reference sequence). Concerning this clone: The sample carries other DNA sequences with the same CDR3.

Sequenced material: CD4+ T cells sorted from blood, taken at week 0. The TCR sequence derives from a human donor with alopecia areata. V usage is TRBV30 and J usage is TRBJ2-5, with D possibly being TRBD2 (6 bases). Here the CDR3 reads CAWSLGLQETQYF. In DNA form, the CDR3 reads TGTGCCTGGAGTCTGGGACTCCAAGAGACCCAGTACTTC.